The next 23 T cell receptor beta chains were all read from a single sample in a study of shared clonotypes between healthy human individuals. Selected positively for CCR7 and CD45RO-negative, naive CD8 cells excluded terminally differentiated effector memory CD45RA+ cells. Profiling relied on immunoSEQ multiplex PCR, and the TCRdb table lists in-frame clones only, not all of them. The repertoire has almost 700,000 clones, roughly nine tenths of them found once; the top ten carry approximately 25%. The sequencing sample was made of naive CD8+ T cells sorted from blood. The receptors were gathered from a man aged 25 to 45 in good health.

The chain uses TRBV28 and TRBJ2-1; unclear D gene. CDR1 is MDHEN, CDR2 SYDVKM, per germline. Trimming stripped 1 base from V and 6 bases from J, with 25 bases between. CDR3 size: 19 residues. The CDR3 DNA reads as TGTGCCAGCAGTTTATCGATGTCTCCGGCGTCATGGGGTACCAATGAGCAGTTCTTC. Protein: CASSLSMSPASWGTNEQFF. The full variable domain, rest sourced from reference TRBV28 and TRBJ2-1, is DVKVTQSSRYLVKRTGEKVFLECVQDMDHENMFWYRQDPGLGLRLIYFSYDVKMKEKGDIPEGYSVSREKKERFSLILESASTNQTSMYLCASSLSMSPASWGTNEQFFGPGTRLTVL.

The V call is TRBV11-2, the J call TRBJ2-2; D may correspond to TRBD1 or TRBD2 (5 bases each). The germline V gene encodes CDR1 SGHAT and CDR2 FQNNGV. Deletions cut 5 bases from V and 0 bases from J, with 13 bases between. This CDR3 contains 16 residues. CDR3 residues: CASSEIPGPNTGELFF. Written as DNA, the CDR3 is TGTGCCAGCAGCGAGATTCCGGGACCGAACACCGGGGAGCTGTTTTTT.

V usage is TRBV15 and J usage is TRBJ2-7; perhaps TRBD1 as D (6 bases). Germline V gene data show CDR1 as LNHNV and CDR2 as YYDKDF (reference sequence). V lost 0 bases and J lost 3, with 24 bases in between. This CDR3 has 19 amino acids. CDR3 sequence reads: CATSRDLLGVTGQYYEQYF. CDR3 DNA sequence: TGTGCCACCAGCAGAGACCTTTTAGGGGTGACAGGCCAGTACTACGAGCAGTACTTC.

The CDR3 sequence is CASSSGRTNQPQHF. The CDR3 coding sequence is TGTGCCAGCAGCTCGGGACGGACAAATCAGCCCCAGCATTTT. The chain couples TRBV7-9 to TRBJ1-5; D possibly corresponds to TRBD1 (5 bases). This CDR3 has 14 amino acids. Germline CDR1 SEHNR, CDR2 FQNEAQ (reference sequence). V dropped 4 bases and J dropped 4 bases, with 11 bases sitting between them. The full variable domain, with the rest looked up from reference TRBV7-9 and TRBJ1-5, is DTGVSQNPRHKITKRGQNVTFRCDPISEHNRLYWYRQTLGQGPEFLTYFQNEAQLEKSRLLSDRFSAERPKGSFSTLEIQRTEQGDSAMYLCASSSGRTNQPQHFGDGTRLSIL.

This chain connects TRBV5-1 to TRBJ1-1, with 7 positions matching TRBD1. This CDR3 region has 15 residues. Losses at the gene ends were 3 bases for V and 4 bases for J; bases not matched to a gene: 9. Germline V lookup: CDR1 SGHRS, CDR2 YFSETQ. The CDR3 spells CASSYSQGVITEAFF. The CDR3 DNA is TGCGCCAGCAGCTACTCGCAGGGGGTCATCACTGAAGCTTTCTTT. The full variable domain, with the rest looked up from reference TRBV5-1 and TRBJ1-1, is KAGVTQTPRYLIKTRGQQVTLSCSPISGHRSVSWYQQTPGQGLQFLFEYFSETQRNKGNFPGRFSGRQFSNSRSEMNVSTLELGDSALYLCASSYSQGVITEAFFGQGTRLTVV.

This clone appeared a single time. This sequence joins TRBV6-5 and TRBJ2-7; D is uncertain. The CDR3 is made up of 14 amino acids. Trimming cost V 5 bases and J 0 bases, with 11 bases left between them. Germline loops: CDR1 MNHEY, CDR2 SVGAGI. The CDR3 bases are TGTGCCAGCAGTCAACTACGGAGCTCCTACGAGCAGTACTTC. Amino acids: CASSQLRSSYEQYF.

This rearrangement joins TRBV29-1 to TRBJ2-7, with D hard to call. Trimming pared 0 bases from V and 4 bases from J, leaving 7 bases between. CDR3 length: 12 amino acids. Germline-derived CDR1 and CDR2 are SQVTM and ANQGSEA. The CDR3: CSVEDDGYEQYF. CDR3 sequence (DNA): TGCAGCGTTGAAGATGATGGTTACGAGCAGTACTTC.

J is TRBJ1-2 and V is TRBV30, with D possibly matching TRBD1 (5 bases). CDR3 length: 13 amino acids. Germline V gene sequence: CDR1 GTSNPN, CDR2 SVGIG (reference sequence). Trimming took off 4 bases at V and 4 bases at J, with 13 bases between the two ends. The CDR3 nucleotides read TGTGCCTGGACGGAAGGGGCTCTCTATGGCTACACCTTC. It encodes CAWTEGALYGYTF.

The rearrangement joins TRBV27 to TRBJ2-1; 7 bases are shared with TRBD2. J was trimmed by 4 bases and V by 3 bases; bases with no gene match: 6. This CDR3 contains 15 residues. The germline CDR1 and CDR2 sequences are MNHEY and SMNVEV (reference sequence). The CDR3 DNA follows: TGTGCCAGCAGTTTGGGAGGGGCGCAATACAATGAGCAGTTCTTC. Its protein product is CASSLGGAQYNEQFF.

The rearrangement uses TRBV6-1 and TRBJ2-7; perhaps TRBD2 as D (5 bases). With 3 bases removed from V and 6 bases from J, the gap between germline ends came to 15 bases. The CDR3 totals 14 residues. The germline V gene encodes CDR1 MNHNS and CDR2 SASEGT. The CDR3 nucleotides read TGTGCCAGCAGTGATCTGACCCCGGCGGGCGAGCAGTACTTC. Translation gives CASSDLTPAGEQYF.

This clone has a single count. The genes are TRBV4-3 and TRBJ2-2, with 9 bases fitting TRBD2. Looked up from germline, CDR1 is LGHNA and CDR2 is YSLEER. Unmatched junction bases numbered 4, after V lost 4 bases and J lost 4 bases. This CDR3 contains 15 residues. In DNA form, the CDR3 reads TGCGCCAGCAGCCCTAGCGGGATCTTCACCGGGGAGCTGTTTTTT. It specifies CASSPSGIFTGELFF.

The chain couples TRBV6-6 to TRBJ2-3; D unresolved. V lost 11 bases and J lost 0, with 15 bases in between. Per the germline V gene, CDR1 is MNHNY and CDR2 is SVGAGI (reference sequence). The CDR3 has 14 amino acids. The CDR3 coding sequence is TGTGCCTGCGGCTGGAGCCCTAGCACAGATACGCAGTATTTT. This encodes CACGWSPSTDTQYF.

The rearrangement joins TRBV4-1 to TRBJ2-2; D gene uncertain. Trimming took 3 bases from V and 1 from J, leaving 18 bases between them. Germline lookup yields CDR1 MGHRA and CDR2 YSYEKL. This CDR3 spans 18 amino acids. The CDR3 DNA is TGCGCCAGCAGCCACGGTTGGGTCAGTTCCCTGAACACCGGGGAGCTGTTTTTT. Translating it yields CASSHGWVSSLNTGELFF.

The chain is built from TRBV29-1 and TRBJ2-1; D gene ambiguous. CDR1 and CDR2 (germline): SQVTM, ANQGSEA. The CDR3 sequence is 12 residues long. Trimming took off 2 bases at V and 15 bases at J, with 17 bases between the two ends. The CDR3 nucleotides are TGCAGCGTTGAAAGGATCGACCGCCGTATGTTCTTC. It encodes CSVERIDRRMFF.

V and J are TRBV11-2 and TRBJ1-1; no reliable D call. The CDR3 spans 19 residues. The ends were cut back, 0 bases at V and 1 base at J, with 21 bases in the middle. The germline V gene has CDR1 SGHAT and CDR2 FQNNGV. The CDR3 reads CASSLDQFEKTQGNTEAFF. In DNA form, the CDR3 reads TGTGCCAGCAGCTTAGATCAGTTTGAGAAAACTCAAGGGAACACTGAAGCTTTCTTT.

This clone was seen only once. V usage is TRBV6-6 and J usage is TRBJ2-5, with TRBD1 as a possible D gene (6 bases). This CDR3 has 13 residues. The germline gives CDR1 MNHNY, CDR2 SVGAGI (reference sequence). V gave up 8 bases and J gave up 6 bases, with 16 bases separating them. The CDR3 DNA is TGTGCCAGCCAAGGGGGTTTTCAGCAGACCCAGTACTTC. This gives the protein CASQGGFQQTQYF.

The chain carries TRBV11-2 and TRBJ2-1, with 10 bases fitting TRBD1. There are 16 residues in the CDR3. The germline gives CDR1 SGHAT, CDR2 FQNNGV. The junction had 8 bases not matched to a gene; V was cut back by 4 bases and J by 5 bases. In nucleotides, the CDR3 is TGTGCCAGCAGCTCAAAGACAGGGGGCATCAACAATGAGCAGTTCTTC. It is translated as CASSSKTGGINNEQFF.

This chain links TRBV5-1 with TRBJ2-1; TRBD2 aligns across 11 bases. V gave up 0 bases and J gave up 0 bases; unmatched junction bases: 8. Looked up from germline, CDR1 is SGHRS and CDR2 is YFSETQ. The CDR3 contains 19 residues. The CDR3 spells CASSLALGLAVSSYNEQFF. In nucleotides, the CDR3 is TGCGCCAGCAGCTTGGCGCTGGGACTAGCGGTTAGCTCCTACAATGAGCAGTTCTTC.

The chain carries TRBV28 and TRBJ1-5; 8 bases are a match to TRBD1. The germline CDR1 and CDR2 sequences are MDHEN and SYDVKM. The CDR3 runs to 12 residues. V shed 5 bases and J 7 bases; nucleotides not matched to a gene: 1. The CDR3 region is CASSTGGQPQHF. The CDR3 nucleotides are TGTGCCAGCAGTACAGGGGGACAGCCCCAGCATTTT.

The CDR3, as DNA: TGTGCCAGCAGCTCACGGGGGGCAGGGGACAATGAGCAGTTCTTC. Translated: CASSSRGAGDNEQFF. The chain combines TRBV13 with TRBJ2-1; weak D call: TRBD2 (7 bases). The length of the CDR3 is 15 residues. Germline V gene sequence: CDR1 PRHDT, CDR2 FYEKMQ (reference sequence). V shed 4 bases and J shed 5 bases, with 15 bases lying between them.

The chain has TRBV5-4 and TRBJ2-5; TRBD2 aligns across 7 bases. V was pared by 0 bases and J by 7 bases, with 9 bases of the junction left unmatched. This CDR3 is built from 15 residues. The germline V gene encodes CDR1 SGHNT and CDR2 YYREEE (reference sequence). CDR3 sequence: CASSLDLAGRGTQYF. The CDR3 DNA is TGTGCCAGCAGCTTGGATTTAGCGGGTAGGGGGACCCAGTACTTC.

The rearrangement joins TRBV5-6 to TRBJ2-5, with D unclear. Germline V gene lookup returns CDR1 SGHDT and CDR2 YYEEEE. V lost 4 bases to trimming and J lost 1 base, with 14 bases between them. This CDR3 has 15 amino acids. CDR3 coding DNA: TGTGCCAGCAGCCCTGGGTACCAGCCCCAAGAGACCCAGTACTTC. As protein: CASSPGYQPQETQYF.

In DNA form, the CDR3 reads TGTGCCAGCAGCTTACAGATGGCCGACAATGAGCAGTTCTTC. It encodes CASSLQMADNEQFF. V usage is TRBV5-6 and J usage is TRBJ2-1, with no clear D. Germline loops: CDR1 SGHDT, CDR2 YYEEEE. V lost 2 bases to trimming and J lost 5 bases, with 11 bases between them. The CDR3 totals 14 residues.